Detailed here is one T cell receptor beta chain. No antigen is known for it. These data belong to a study of T cell responses to AZD1222 COVID-19 vaccine. General study findings and limits: The study found vaccine-associated CD4 TCRs spanning spike, dominant at 160-218 and 743-854. Nearly half of unique spike-specific TCRs reportedly avoided B.1.351 and B.1.1.7 mutated regions. Repertoires were obtained solely post-peak T cell response.

Some clones are missing from TCRdb's copy, which holds only in-frame ones; the method was immunoSEQ multiplex PCR. The table has about 110,000 clones, about 90% seen once. Pooled together were second doses at about 4 or about 12 weeks. The CDR3 consists of 13 residues. J gave up 4 bases and V 6 bases, and 3 bases lay outside the gene matches. This receptor was taken from an adult who received the AZD1222 COVID-19 vaccine. V and J are TRBV12-3 or TRBV12-4 and TRBJ1-1; 9 bases line up with TRBD1. The sample here was peripheral blood, taken 28 days after the second AZD1222 dose. The CDR3 loop is CASRGQGRTEAFF. The CDR3 coding sequence is TGTGCCAGCAGGGGACAGGGACGCACTGAAGCTTTCTTT.